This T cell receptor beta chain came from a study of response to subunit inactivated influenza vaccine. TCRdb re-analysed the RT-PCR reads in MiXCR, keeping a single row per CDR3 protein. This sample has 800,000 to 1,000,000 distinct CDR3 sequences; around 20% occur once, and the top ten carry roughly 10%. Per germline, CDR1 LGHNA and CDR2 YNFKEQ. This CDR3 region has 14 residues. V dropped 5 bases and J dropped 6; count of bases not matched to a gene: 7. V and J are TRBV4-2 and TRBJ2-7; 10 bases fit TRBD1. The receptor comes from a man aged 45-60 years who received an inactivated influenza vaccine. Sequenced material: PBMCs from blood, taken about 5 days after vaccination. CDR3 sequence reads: CASSARDRGREQYF. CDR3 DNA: TGTGCCAGCAGCGCCCGGGACAGGGGACGCGAGCAGTACTTC.